Sequencing of this TCR beta chain was carried out in a study of T cell changes during pregnancy in multiple sclerosis. Libraries were prepared by immunoSEQ multiplex PCR; TCRdb keeps only in-frame clonotypes and omits some of them. The sample records around 96,000 clones, about 94% being singletons. This material consisted of peripheral blood, taken in the third trimester of pregnancy. This sequence was found in a female donor with multiple sclerosis, enrolled in a pregnancy study.

CDR3 protein: CASSHRTGGNQPQHF. The CDR3 bases are TGTGCCAGCAGTCACCGGACAGGGGGCAATCAGCCCCAGCATTTT. This chain joins TRBV28 and TRBJ1-5, with 9 nucleotides matching TRBD1. Unmatched junction bases numbered 4, after V lost 5 bases and J lost 2 bases. This CDR3 region has 15 residues. The V gene's germline CDR1 is MDHEN and CDR2 SYDVKM.